Detailed here is one T cell receptor beta chain. V lost 4 bases and J lost 13; bases outside the gene matches: 13. CDR1 is MGHRA, CDR2 YSYEKL, per germline. The CDR3 has 14 amino acids. The record originates from a study of blood T cell repertoires in COVID-19. Study background: Acute and convalescent COVID-19 specimens originated in the United States, Italy and Spain.

TCRdb's table, derived via immunoSEQ multiplex PCR, lists solely in-frame clones and lacks some. The table lists around 210,000 clones, more than 70% of them singletons. This clonotype was obtained from a woman under 30 who had recovered from COVID-19. This chain connects TRBV4-1 to TRBJ2-5, with 9 bases that match TRBD1. What was sequenced was PBMCs or T cells enriched from blood (not recorded which). The CDR3 DNA reads as TGCGCCAGCAGCCTCCGGACAGGGGACGGTGTTGTGTACTTC. Translated: CASSLRTGDGVVYF.